The 20 T cell receptor beta chains below come from one sample, sequenced in a study of PD-1 blockade in mismatch repair-deficient tumors. Repertoires were generated with immunoSEQ multiplex PCR, while TCRdb's copy carries only in-frame clones and drops some. The sample has tens of thousands of clones; 83% are singletons. The starting material was peripheral blood, obtained 12 weeks after starting pembrolizumab. Receptors were obtained from an adult with mismatch repair-deficient cancer.

The chain combines TRBV4-2 with TRBJ2-6, with D possibly TRBD1 on 6 matching bases. Trimming removed 0 bases from V and 2 bases from J, with 8 bases in between. This CDR3 spans 16 amino acids. Germline values: CDR1 LGHNA, CDR2 YNFKEQ. The CDR3 loop is CASSQDRGTGANVLTF. The CDR3 DNA sequence: TGTGCCAGCAGCCAAGATAGGGGGACTGGGGCCAACGTCCTGACTTTC.

The rearrangement joins TRBV6-4 to TRBJ2-3; TRBD1 aligns across 10 bases. The CDR3 is 15 amino acids. The V gene's germline CDR1 is MRHNA and CDR2 SNTAGT. The V gene end was trimmed by 2 bases and the J gene end by 2 bases; junction bases not matched to a gene: 1. The CDR3 loop is CASSDGTGDTDTQYF. CDR3 nucleotide sequence: TGTGCCAGCAGTGACGGGACAGGGGACACAGATACGCAGTATTTT.

The rearrangement uses TRBV11-3 and TRBJ2-3; 7 nucleotides agree with TRBD2. CDR1 and CDR2 from the germline V gene are SGHNT and YENEEA. Losses at the gene ends were 5 bases for V and 5 bases for J; bases not matched to a gene: 13. This CDR3 is built from 16 residues. The CDR3, as DNA: TGTGCCAGCAGCACCGATTTTAGGACTAGAGGAGATACGCAGTATTTT. The encoded protein is CASSTDFRTRGDTQYF.

V and J are TRBV28 and TRBJ2-7; D call uncertain. The CDR3 length is 11 residues. Looked up from germline, CDR1 is MDHEN and CDR2 is SYDVKM. Trimming removed 6 bases at V and 3 bases at J, with 6 bases between. CDR3 DNA sequence: TGTGCCAGCAGGGAAAGCTACGAGCAGTACTTC. Amino acid sequence: CASRESYEQYF.

This clone is medium-sized within its sample. The chain recombines TRBV6-5 with TRBJ1-1; D remains unclear. The CDR3 is 13 amino acids. CDR1 MNHEY and CDR2 SVGAGI come from the germline V gene. Trimming pared 5 bases from V and 7 bases from J, leaving 14 bases between. The CDR3 sequence: CASSLYTAGEAFF. CDR3 in DNA: TGTGCCAGCAGTCTTTATACAGCCGGTGAAGCTTTCTTT.

This chain connects TRBV18 to TRBJ2-2, with unresolved D. Germline V gene lookup returns CDR1 KGHSH and CDR2 LQKENI. There are 14 residues in the CDR3. The V and J ends lost 1 base and 5 bases respectively, with 8 bases between them. CDR3 protein: CASSPQSNTGELFF. The CDR3 DNA is TGTGCCAGCTCACCACAGTCTAATACCGGGGAGCTGTTTTTT.

The J gene is TRBJ2-1, the V gene TRBV30; 12 nucleotides agree with TRBD2. Germline trimming cut 0 bases from V and 4 bases from J; bases unmatched to any gene: 1. The CDR3 loop spans 15 amino acids. In germline, CDR1 is GTSNPN, CDR2 SVGIG (reference sequence). The CDR3 bases are TGTGCCTGGAGTGTACTAGCGGGAGGTTACAATGAGCAGTTCTTC. It encodes CAWSVLAGGYNEQFF.

This clone was seen a few times. The chain carries TRBV5-4 and TRBJ2-3, with TRBD2 identical over 16 bases. Germline CDR1 reads SGHNT; CDR2 reads YYREEE (reference sequence). CDR3 length: 16 residues. Trimming removed 5 bases from V and 4 bases from J; junction bases left unmatched: 4. CDR3 sequence: CASSSGTSGRADTQYF. DNA of the CDR3: TGTGCCAGCAGTTCCGGGACTAGCGGGAGGGCAGATACGCAGTATTTT.

The CDR3 coding sequence is TGCGCCAGCAGCCAAGATGGGGCTTCTTGGCTCAATGAGCAGTTCTTC. As protein: CASSQDGASWLNEQFF. V is TRBV4-3 and J is TRBJ2-1, with a weak D call TRBD1 (5 bases). V was cut by 0 bases and J by 6 bases, with 15 bases left in between. Germline loops: CDR1 LGHNA, CDR2 YSLEER. CDR3 length: 16 amino acids.

The chain employs TRBV11-2 and TRBJ2-2; TRBD1 matches 8 bases. Trimming at V came to 2 bases and at J to 7 bases, leaving 6 bases not matched to a gene. The CDR3 is made up of 15 amino acids. Per the germline V gene, CDR1 is SGHAT and CDR2 is FQNNGV. The CDR3 DNA reads TGTGCCAGCAGCTTAAGGACAGGGTTGGGCGGGGAGCTGTTTTTT. This codes for CASSLRTGLGGELFF.

This clone was detected once. V is TRBV7-8 and J is TRBJ1-5; the match to TRBD1 covers 8 bases. The CDR3 is made up of 17 amino acids. The germline V gene has CDR1 SGHVS and CDR2 FQNEAQ. The V and J ends lost 1 base and 1 base, in that order; junction bases with no gene match: 6. As DNA, the CDR3 is TGTGCCAGCAGCTTAGGTGTACAGGGGGTAAGCAATCAGCCCCAGCATTTT. Translated: CASSLGVQGVSNQPQHF.

This chain joins TRBV7-9 and TRBJ2-3, with 11 nucleotides matching TRBD1. The length of the CDR3 is 16 residues. V shed 2 bases, J shed 3 bases, and the junction held 4 bases outside the gene matches. Germline-derived CDR1 and CDR2 are SEHNR and FQNEAQ (reference sequence). The CDR3, as DNA: TGTGCCAGCAGCTTACGGACAGGGGGCAGGACAGATACGCAGTATTTT. It specifies CASSLRTGGRTDTQYF. Filled out from reference TRBV7-9 and TRBJ2-3, the complete variable domain reads DTGVSQNPRHKITKRGQNVTFRCDPISEHNRLYWYRQTLGQGPEFLTYFQNEAQLEKSRLLSDRFSAERPKGSFSTLEIQRTEQGDSAMYLCASSLRTGGRTDTQYFGPGTRLTVL.

The chain recombines TRBV30 with TRBJ2-7; no clear D. Germline V gives CDR1 GTSNPN, CDR2 SVGIG (reference sequence). This CDR3 has 12 residues. The ends were cut back, 4 bases at V and 0 bases at J, with 7 bases in the middle. The CDR3 sequence: CAWNADSYEQYF. In DNA form, the CDR3 reads TGTGCCTGGAATGCGGACTCCTACGAGCAGTACTTC.

Only one count was recorded for this clone. The chain employs TRBV7-9 and TRBJ2-1; 9 positions agree with TRBD2. Trimming removed 1 base from V and 4 bases from J; junction bases left unmatched: 5. Germline values: CDR1 SEHNR, CDR2 FQNEAQ (reference sequence). CDR3 size: 16 residues. The CDR3 reads CASSLGISGSYNEQFF. CDR3 nucleotides: TGTGCCAGCAGCTTAGGAATTAGCGGGAGTTACAATGAGCAGTTCTTC.

A note on this clone: Lacking the conserved final phenylalanine or tryptophan, this CDR3 likely reflects a read error. The chain links TRBV27 to TRBJ2-3; 14 positions agree with TRBD2. The CDR3 covers 17 residues. V lost 5 bases, J lost 4 bases, and 8 bases stayed unmatched. Germline V gene data show CDR1 as MNHEY and CDR2 as SMNVEV (reference sequence). The CDR3 loop is CASSILGLAGVSDTQYS. CDR3 coding DNA: TGTGCCAGCAGTATCTTGGGACTAGCGGGAGTTTCAGATACGCAGTATTCT.

The chain has TRBV28 and TRBJ1-5; D is perhaps TRBD1 (5 bases). V lost 6 bases and J lost 4, with 10 bases in between. The CDR3 totals 13 residues. Germline V gives CDR1 MDHEN, CDR2 SYDVKM. CDR3 DNA: TGTGCCAGCAGCACCGGGGGGAATCAGCCCCAGCATTTT. The encoded protein is CASSTGGNQPQHF.

V gene TRBV29-1 combines with J gene TRBJ1-4; D uncertain. Trimming removed 7 bases from V and 8 bases from J, with 11 bases in between. There are 11 residues in the CDR3. Germline values: CDR1 SQVTM, CDR2 ANQGSEA. CDR3 DNA: TGCAGCGCTGCCCGCCAAGAAAAACTGTTTTTT. It encodes CSAARQEKLFF.

This clone was seen only once. V gene TRBV28 combines with J gene TRBJ2-3; a possible D gene is TRBD1 (5 bases). The CDR3 totals 15 residues. Trimming took 4 bases from V and 1 from J, leaving 12 bases between them. Per the germline V gene, CDR1 is MDHEN and CDR2 is SYDVKM. The CDR3 DNA reads as TGTGCCAGCAGTTCCCCCAGGGTGGGCACAGATACGCAGTATTTT. Its protein product is CASSSPRVGTDTQYF.

The rearrangement joins TRBV5-1 to TRBJ2-3; 10 nucleotides line up with TRBD1. The CDR3 extends over 16 amino acids. Germline V gene lookup returns CDR1 SGHRS and CDR2 YFSETQ. J lost 4 bases, V lost 4 bases, and 9 bases had no gene match. The CDR3 DNA reads as TGCGCCAGCAGCATCAGACAGGGGGCTAGGTCAGATACGCAGTATTTT. This encodes CASSIRQGARSDTQYF.

The J gene is TRBJ2-7, the V gene TRBV7-9, with 11 bases identical to TRBD1. Looked up from germline, CDR1 is SEHNR and CDR2 is FQNEAQ (reference sequence). Germline trimming cut 5 bases from V and 5 bases from J; bases unmatched to any gene: 5. This CDR3 is 14 amino acids long. CDR3 coding DNA: TGTGCCAGCAGCACAAGGACAGGGGGCGACGAGCAGTACTTC. It codes for CASSTRTGGDEQYF.